This T cell receptor (beta chain) appears in the sequencing data of a study of radiation and T cells in renal cell carcinoma. Assay: immunoSEQ multiplex PCR; the TCRdb copy retains only in-frame clones and omits some. The sample contains 15,000 to 20,000 clones, around three fifths of which appear only once. Documented treatment: treatment-naive control, cytoreductive nephrectomy. V was shortened by 0 bases and J by 7 bases, with 10 bases between the two germline ends. CDR3 length: 15 residues. Germline loops: CDR1 LGHNA, CDR2 YNFKEQ. This receptor was taken from a man aged 50-59 years with renal cell carcinoma. V and J are TRBV4-2 and TRBJ1-6; a weak D match, TRBD1 (6 bases). Sequences were derived from tumor tissue, sampled from a patient whose treatment was nephrectomy without radiotherapy. The CDR3 DNA reads TGTGCCAGCAGCCAAGACCCAGACAGGAATTCACCCCTCCACTTT. Its protein product is CASSQDPDRNSPLHF.